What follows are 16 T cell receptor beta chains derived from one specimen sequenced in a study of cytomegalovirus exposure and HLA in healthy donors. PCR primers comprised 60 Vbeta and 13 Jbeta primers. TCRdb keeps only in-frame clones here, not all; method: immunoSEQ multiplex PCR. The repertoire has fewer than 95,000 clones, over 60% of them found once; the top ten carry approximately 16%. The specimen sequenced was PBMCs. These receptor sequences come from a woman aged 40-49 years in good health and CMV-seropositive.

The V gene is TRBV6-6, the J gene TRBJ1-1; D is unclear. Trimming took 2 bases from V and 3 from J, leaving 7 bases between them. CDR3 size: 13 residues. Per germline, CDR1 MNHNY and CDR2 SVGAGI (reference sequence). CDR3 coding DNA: TGTGCCAGCAGTTACAGACACGACACTGAAGCTTTCTTT. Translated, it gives CASSYRHDTEAFF.

The CDR3 sequence is CASSSTTGMGDGYTF. The DNA for the CDR3 is TGTGCCAGCAGTTCCACGACAGGGATGGGAGATGGCTACACCTTC. The chain joins TRBV6-5 to TRBJ1-2; 7 bases match TRBD1. The CDR3 has 15 residues. After removal of 4 bases from V and 6 bases from J, the junction contained 11 bases not matched to a gene. The germline V gene encodes CDR1 MNHEY and CDR2 SVGAGI.

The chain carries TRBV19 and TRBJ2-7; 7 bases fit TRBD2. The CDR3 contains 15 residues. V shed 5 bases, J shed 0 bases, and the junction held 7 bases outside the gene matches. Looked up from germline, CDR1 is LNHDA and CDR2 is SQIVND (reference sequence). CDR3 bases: TGTGCCAGTAGTCGCTTGGGGGGGTCCTCCTACGAGCAGTACTTC. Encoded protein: CASSRLGGSSYEQYF.

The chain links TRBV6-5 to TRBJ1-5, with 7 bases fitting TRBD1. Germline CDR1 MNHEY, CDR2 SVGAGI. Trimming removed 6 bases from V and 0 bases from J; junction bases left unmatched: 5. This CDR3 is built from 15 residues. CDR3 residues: CASSRRGNSNQPQHF. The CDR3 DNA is TGTGCCAGCAGCCGCAGGGGGAATAGCAATCAGCCCCAGCATTTT.

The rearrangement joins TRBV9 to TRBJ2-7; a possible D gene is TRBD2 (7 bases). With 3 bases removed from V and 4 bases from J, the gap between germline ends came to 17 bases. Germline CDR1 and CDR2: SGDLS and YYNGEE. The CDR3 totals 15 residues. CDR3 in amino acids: CASSGGGRQAYEQYF. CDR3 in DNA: TGTGCCAGCAGCGGGGGGGGACGACAGGCTTACGAGCAGTACTTC.

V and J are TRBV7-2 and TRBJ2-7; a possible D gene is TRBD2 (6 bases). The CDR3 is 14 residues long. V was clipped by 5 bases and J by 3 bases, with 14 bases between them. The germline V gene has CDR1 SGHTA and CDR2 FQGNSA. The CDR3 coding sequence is TGTGCCAGCAGCCCGAACCGGGACTTCTACGAGCAGTACTTC. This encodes CASSPNRDFYEQYF.

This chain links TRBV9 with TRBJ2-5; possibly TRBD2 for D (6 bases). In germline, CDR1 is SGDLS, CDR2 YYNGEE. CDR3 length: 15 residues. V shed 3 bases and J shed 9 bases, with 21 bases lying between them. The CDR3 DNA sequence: TGTGCCAGCAGCGAGAGGGACTTCGGGGACGGGGCCCAGTACTTC. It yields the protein CASSERDFGDGAQYF.

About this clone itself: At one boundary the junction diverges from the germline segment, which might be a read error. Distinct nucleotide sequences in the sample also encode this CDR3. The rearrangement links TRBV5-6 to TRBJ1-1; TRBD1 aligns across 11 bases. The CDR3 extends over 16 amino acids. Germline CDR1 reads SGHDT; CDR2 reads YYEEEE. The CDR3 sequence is CGRSLFGTGGNTEAFF. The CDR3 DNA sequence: TGTGGCAGGAGCTTGTTCGGGACAGGGGGTAACACTGAAGCTTTTTTT.

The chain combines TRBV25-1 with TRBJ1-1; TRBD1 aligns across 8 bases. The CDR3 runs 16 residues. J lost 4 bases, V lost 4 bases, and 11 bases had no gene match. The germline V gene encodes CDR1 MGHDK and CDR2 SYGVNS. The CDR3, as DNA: TGTGCCAGCAGTGGCAACCAGGGGGCCAGGGGCACTGAAGCTTTCTTT. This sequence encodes CASSGNQGARGTEAFF.

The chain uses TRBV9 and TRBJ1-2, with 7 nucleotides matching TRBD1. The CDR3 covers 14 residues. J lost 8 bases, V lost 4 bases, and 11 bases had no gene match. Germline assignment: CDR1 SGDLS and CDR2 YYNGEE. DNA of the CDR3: TGTGCCAGCAGCCTCGGAGGGGGCGCGTACGGCTACACCTTC. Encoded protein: CASSLGGGAYGYTF. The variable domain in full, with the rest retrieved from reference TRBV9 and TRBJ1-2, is DSGVTQTPKHLITATGQRVTLRCSPRSGDLSVYWYQQSLDQGLQFLIQYYNGEERAKGNILERFSAQQFPDLHSELNLSSLELGDSALYFCASSLGGGAYGYTFGSGTRLTVV.

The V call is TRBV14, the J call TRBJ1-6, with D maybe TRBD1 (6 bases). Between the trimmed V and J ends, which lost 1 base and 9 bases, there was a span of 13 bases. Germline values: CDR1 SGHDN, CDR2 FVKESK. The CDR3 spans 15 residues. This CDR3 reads CASSQVAGVSSPLHF. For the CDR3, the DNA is TGTGCCAGCAGCCAAGTGGCAGGGGTGAGTTCACCCCTCCACTTT.

DNA for the CDR3: TGTGCCAGCAGTTTGGACACTCTTGAAGAGACCGGGGAGCTGTTTTTT. It specifies CASSLDTLEETGELFF. The chain has TRBV6-6 and TRBJ2-2; TRBD1 is a possible D gene (5 bases). There are 16 residues in the CDR3. V was shortened by 4 bases and J by 5 bases, with 17 bases between the two germline ends. The germline V gene encodes CDR1 MNHNY and CDR2 SVGAGI (reference sequence).

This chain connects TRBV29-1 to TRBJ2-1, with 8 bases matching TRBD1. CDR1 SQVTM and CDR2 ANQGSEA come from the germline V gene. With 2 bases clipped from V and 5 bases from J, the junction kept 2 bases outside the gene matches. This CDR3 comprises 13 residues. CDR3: CSVERQGHNEQFF. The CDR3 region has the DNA TGCAGCGTTGAACGACAGGGGCACAATGAGCAGTTCTTC.

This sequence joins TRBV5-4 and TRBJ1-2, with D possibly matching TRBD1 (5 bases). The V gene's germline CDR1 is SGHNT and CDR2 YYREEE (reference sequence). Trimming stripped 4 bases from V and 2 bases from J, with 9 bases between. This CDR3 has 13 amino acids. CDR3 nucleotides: TGTGCCAGCAGCCTACGGGGGAACTATGGCTACACCTTC. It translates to CASSLRGNYGYTF.

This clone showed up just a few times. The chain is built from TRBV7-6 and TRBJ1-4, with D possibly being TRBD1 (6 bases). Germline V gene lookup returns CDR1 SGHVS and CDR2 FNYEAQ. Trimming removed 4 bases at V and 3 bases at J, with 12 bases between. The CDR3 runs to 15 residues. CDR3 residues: CASSSEAGANEKLFF. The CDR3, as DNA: TGTGCCAGCAGCTCCGAGGCAGGGGCTAATGAAAAACTGTTTTTT.

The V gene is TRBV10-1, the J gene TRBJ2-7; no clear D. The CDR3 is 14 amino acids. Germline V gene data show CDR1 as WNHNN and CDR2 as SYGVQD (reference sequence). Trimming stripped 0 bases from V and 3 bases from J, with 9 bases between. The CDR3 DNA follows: TGCGCCAGCAGTGAGTCTCGCTACTACTACGAGCAGTACTTC. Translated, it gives CASSESRYYYEQYF.